The 13 T cell receptor beta chains below come from one sample, sequenced in a study of blood T cell repertoires in COVID-19. Only in-frame clones appear in the TCRdb table, and some are missing; sequencing was by immunoSEQ multiplex PCR. The sample lists approximately 160,000 clones, approximately 80% occurring once. Sequencing was carried out using peripheral blood. These receptors all come from a man between 60 and 70 years old with acute or convalescent COVID-19.

This chain connects TRBV2 to TRBJ2-7; D may be TRBD2 (6 bases). CDR1 SNHLY and CDR2 FYNNEI come from the germline V gene. V lost 5 bases, J lost 6 bases, and 14 bases lay in between. This CDR3 spans 13 amino acids. The CDR3 DNA is TGTGCCAGCAGTCCTGGCCTAGCGAGCGAGCAGTACTTC. Its translation: CASSPGLASEQYF.

The chain links TRBV19 to TRBJ1-1, with D tentatively TRBD1 (6 bases). Germline V lookup: CDR1 LNHDA, CDR2 SQIVND (reference sequence). V lost 1 base and J 4 bases, leaving 13 bases between the germline ends. The CDR3 contains 15 residues. CDR3 in DNA: TGTGCCAGTAGTATAGCACAGGGATCTTCCACTGAAGCTTTCTTT. Its protein is CASSIAQGSSTEAFF.

V usage is TRBV6-5 and J usage is TRBJ2-2, with 8 bases that match TRBD1. CDR3 length: 15 amino acids. Trimming cost V 5 bases and J 4 bases; bases outside gene matches: 6. The V gene's germline CDR1 is MNHEY and CDR2 SVGAGI. CDR3 sequence: CASSPPRGPTGELFF. The CDR3 DNA is TGTGCCAGCAGTCCGCCCAGGGGGCCCACCGGGGAGCTGTTTTTT.

V and J are TRBV6-6 and TRBJ1-2; 7 nucleotides agree with TRBD1. Germline-derived CDR1 and CDR2 are MNHNY and SVGAGI (reference sequence). Trimming at V came to 0 bases and at J to 7 bases, leaving 8 bases not matched to a gene. The CDR3 loop spans 15 amino acids. This CDR3 reads CASSYSNRGESGYTF. The CDR3 region has the DNA TGTGCCAGCAGTTACTCGAACAGGGGAGAGAGTGGCTACACCTTC.

This chain joins TRBV12-5 and TRBJ1-1, with D unresolved. Germline CDR1 is LGHNT and CDR2 is FRNRAP. The germline V and J ends were trimmed by 6 bases and 8 bases, with 13 bases remaining between them. CDR3 size: 12 residues. DNA for the CDR3: TGTGCTAGTGGCCTCTTCGGCAGGGAAGCTTTCTTT. This gives the protein CASGLFGREAFF.

The chain carries TRBV10-3 and TRBJ1-2; 7 nucleotides line up with TRBD1. J gave up 4 bases and V 2 bases, and 7 bases lay outside the gene matches. The germline gives CDR1 ENHRY, CDR2 SYGVKD. The CDR3 spans 15 residues. The CDR3 sequence is CAISERDRPIYGYTF. The DNA for the CDR3 is TGTGCCATCAGTGAGCGGGACAGACCTATCTATGGCTACACCTTC.

V gene TRBV4-1 combines with J gene TRBJ2-3; D is unclear. From germline, CDR1 is MGHRA and CDR2 YSYEKL. This CDR3 region has 13 residues. V lost 1 base to trimming and J lost 0 bases, with 2 bases between them. The CDR3 sequence is CASSQASTDTQYF. The CDR3 region has the DNA TGCGCCAGCAGCCAAGCAAGCACAGATACGCAGTATTTT.

This sequence joins TRBV9 and TRBJ1-5; 7 nucleotides agree with TRBD1. The length of the CDR3 is 14 residues. V lost 3 bases, J lost 3 bases, and 3 bases stayed unmatched. CDR1 is SGDLS and CDR2 is YYNGEE in the germline V gene. The CDR3 bases are TGTGCCAGCAGCGCAGGGGGTATCAATCAGCCCCAGCATTTT. Translated: CASSAGGINQPQHF.

The chain employs TRBV6-2 or TRBV6-3 and TRBJ2-1; no clear D. Trimming left V 0 bases short and J 3 bases short, with 6 bases between. The CDR3 has 14 amino acids. Germline CDR1 MNHEY, CDR2 SVGEGT. CDR3 sequence reads: CASSYSLVYNEQFF. CDR3 DNA: TGTGCCAGCAGTTACTCTCTAGTCTACAATGAGCAGTTCTTC.

This clone is a singleton in its sample. The chain couples TRBV6-5 to TRBJ1-2; possible D gene TRBD1, 5 bases. V shed 6 bases and J shed 7 bases, with 15 bases lying between them. The CDR3 length is 13 residues. The V gene's germline CDR1 is MNHEY and CDR2 SVGAGI. The CDR3 reads CASSGGGYSGYTF. CDR3 DNA sequence: TGTGCCAGCAGCGGGGGGGGATACTCTGGCTACACCTTC.

The CDR3 nucleotides are TGTGCCAGCACCCCCCAGGGACAGGGTTACACTGAAGCTTTCTTT. Its translation is CASTPQGQGYTEAFF. The J gene is TRBJ1-1, the V gene TRBV5-4; 9 nucleotides agree with TRBD1. CDR1 SGHNT and CDR2 YYREEE come from the germline V gene (reference sequence). The CDR3 is made up of 15 amino acids. J gave up 3 bases and V 6 bases, and 9 bases lay outside the gene matches.

This clone has just one count. The gene calls are TRBV24-1 and TRBJ2-5; 8 bases map to TRBD1. The germline gives CDR1 KGHDR, CDR2 SFDVKD. This CDR3 has 15 residues. V lost 9 bases, J lost 4 bases, and 12 bases stayed unmatched. The CDR3 sequence is CATREGQAAGETQYF. CDR3 DNA sequence: TGTGCCACCCGCGAGGGACAGGCGGCGGGAGAGACCCAGTACTTC.

The J gene is TRBJ1-6, the V gene TRBV10-3; tentative D call: TRBD1 (6 bases). The germline gives CDR1 ENHRY, CDR2 SYGVKD. V lost 3 bases and J 7 bases, leaving 10 bases between the germline ends. The CDR3 has 14 residues. In DNA form, the CDR3 reads TGTGCCATCAGTGATGCAGGGGAGAATTCACCCCTCCACTTT. Protein: CAISDAGENSPLHF.